One and the same sample provided the 30 T cell receptor beta chains below, sequenced in a study of glioma-infiltrating T cells. Amplification of TCR alpha and beta CDR3 regions from RNA used iRepertoire nested multiplex PCR. From the multiplex PCR reads, TCRdb called clonotypes with MiXCR, one entry per CDR3 protein. The sample has more than 300,000 distinct CDR3 sequences; approximately 42% are singletons. What was sequenced was glioma tissue, nonneoplastic brain tissue, or PBMCs (not recorded which). The receptors were gathered from a human donor with low-grade glioma or glioblastoma, undergoing nonglioma brain surgery, or in good health (not recorded which).

In the case of this clonotype: A much larger clone differs from this one at a single base, so this may be a read error. The conserved closing phenylalanine or tryptophan is absent in this CDR3, likely reflecting a read error. J is TRBJ1-1 and V is TRBV6-2 or TRBV6-3, with 10 bases lining up with TRBD1. Looked up from germline, CDR1 is MNHEY and CDR2 is SVGEGT. The CDR3 totals 14 residues. J gave up 5 bases and V 5 bases, and 5 bases lay outside the gene matches. CDR3 bases: TGTGCCAGCAGTCGACAGGGGGCCGTTACTGAAGCTTTCCTT. Protein: CASSRQGAVTEAFL.

The V gene is TRBV7-2, the J gene TRBJ2-3; D tentatively fits TRBD1 or TRBD2 (6 bases each). Trimming removed 7 bases from V and 2 bases from J, with 13 bases in between. This CDR3 is built from 14 residues. Germline loops: CDR1 SGHTA, CDR2 FQGNSA. CDR3 loop: CASTRGHNTDTQYF. In nucleotides, the CDR3 is TGTGCCAGCACCCGGGGGCATAACACAGATACGCAGTATTTT.

This clonotype came up a few times. The chain couples TRBV7-2 to TRBJ2-5, with D possibly matching TRBD2 (6 bases). The V gene lost 1 base and the J gene lost 5 bases, with 11 bases spanning the gap. CDR3 length equals 14 residues. The V gene's germline CDR1 is SGHTA and CDR2 FQGNSA. The CDR3 reads CASSLGFGGETQYF. CDR3 nucleotides: TGTGCCAGCAGCTTAGGGTTCGGAGGGGAGACCCAGTACTTC.

This clonotype was detected a few times. The CDR3 region is CASSPIGTSQNEQFF. CDR3 coding DNA: TGTGCCAGCAGCCCAATTGGGACTAGTCAGAATGAGCAGTTCTTC. The rearrangement joins TRBV28 to TRBJ2-1; 8 bases line up with TRBD2. V lost 6 bases and J lost 7; bases outside the gene matches: 11. Per the germline V gene, CDR1 is MDHEN and CDR2 is SYDVKM. This CDR3 is 15 amino acids long.

This clonotype was observed at least ten times. The chain joins TRBV6-6 to TRBJ2-7; 10 bases align to TRBD2. Germline CDR1 is MNHNY and CDR2 is SVGAGI (reference sequence). The V segment lost 2 bases and the J segment 3 bases; nucleotides outside the gene matches: 4. The CDR3 has 15 amino acids. The CDR3 region is CASSYGLAGDYEQYF. The CDR3 nucleotides read TGTGCCAGCAGTTACGGGCTAGCGGGAGACTACGAGCAGTACTTC.

There are many counts of this clonotype. This chain links TRBV7-2 with TRBJ1-4; D might be TRBD1 (5 bases). V lost 6 bases and J 4 bases, leaving 12 bases between the germline ends. CDR3 length equals 14 residues. The germline V gene encodes CDR1 SGHTA and CDR2 FQGNSA. CDR3 loop: CASSFQGLNEKLFF. The DNA for the CDR3 is TGTGCCAGCAGTTTCCAGGGTCTTAATGAAAAACTGTTTTTT. Looking up the rest from reference TRBV7-2 and TRBJ1-4 gives the full variable domain: GAGVSQSPSNKVTEKGKDVELRCDPISGHTALYWYRQSLGQGLEFLIYFQGNSAPDKSGLPSDRFSAERTGGSVSTLTIQRTQQEDSAVYLCASSFQGLNEKLFFGSGTQLSVL.

The V gene is TRBV28, the J gene TRBJ2-5, with D maybe TRBD1 (6 bases). V was pared by 4 bases and J by 3 bases, with 15 bases between. The CDR3 extends over 15 amino acids. CDR1 MDHEN and CDR2 SYDVKM come from the germline V gene. The CDR3 protein is CASSSATGTKETQYF. The CDR3 coding sequence is TGTGCCAGCAGTTCCGCCACCGGGACAAAAGAGACCCAGTACTTC.

Details on this clonotype: This is likely a read error, given that the CDR3 carries no conserved phenylalanine or tryptophan at its end. The DNA is left out, because the CDR3 cannot be placed on it with certainty; the CDR3 is given as TCRdb lists it. V is TRBV6-5 and J is TRBJ2-3; the DNA was not used to check the table's D call, TRBD2. CDR1 and CDR2 (germline): MNHEY, SVGAGI. The CDR3 spans 14 residues, counting both ends. The chain's CDR3 is CASSPAPDRLAGGI.

In this sample, this clonotype turned up a few times. The chain joins TRBV20-1 to TRBJ2-1, with D possibly being TRBD2 (6 bases). V was shortened by 8 bases and J by 5 bases, with 22 bases between the two germline ends. The CDR3 is 15 residues long. Germline CDR1 and CDR2: DFQATT and SNEGSKA (reference sequence). CDR3 DNA: TGCAGTTCTTCCTCGTTAGCGGAACTTAACAATGAGCAGTTCTTC. This translates into CSSSSLAELNNEQFF.

At least ten counts were recorded for this clonotype. The genes are TRBV15 and TRBJ2-1; 7 bases fit TRBD1. CDR3 size: 15 residues. V shed 1 base, J shed 8 bases, and the junction held 8 bases outside the gene matches. Germline CDR1 LNHNV, CDR2 YYDKDF (reference sequence). The CDR3 loop is CATSRGLQGVDEQFF. The CDR3 DNA sequence: TGTGCCACCAGCAGAGGTTTGCAGGGGGTCGATGAGCAGTTCTTC.

Comment on this clonotype: A much bigger clone sits one base away, suggesting this may be a read error. This sequence joins TRBV6-1 and TRBJ1-5; 9 bases line up with TRBD1. The CDR3 is made up of 14 amino acids. Looked up from germline, CDR1 is MNHNS and CDR2 is SASEGT. CDR3 sequence: CASSWDRATQHQHF. The CDR3 DNA reads TGTGCCAGCAGTTGGGACAGGGCTACTCAGCACCAGCATTTT.

The gene calls are TRBV4-3 and TRBJ2-1, with D tentatively TRBD2 (5 bases). The germline gives CDR1 LGHNA, CDR2 YSLEER. This CDR3 is 15 amino acids long. V was pared by 6 bases and J by 3 bases, with 15 bases between. The CDR3, as DNA: TGCGCCAGCAGTCGAGAGGGTTCCGTCTACAATGAGCAGTTCTTC. Protein product: CASSREGSVYNEQFF.

Of note for this clonotype: The CDR3 ends on some other residue instead of the conserved phenylalanine or tryptophan, so this is likely a read error. This sequence joins TRBV25-1 and TRBJ2-1; TRBD2 might be the D (5 bases). This CDR3 comprises 15 residues. V gave up 9 bases and J gave up 2 bases, with 17 bases separating them. Germline CDR1 and CDR2: MGHDK and SYGVNS. CDR3 sequence: CARVALRPTYNEQFL. In DNA, the CDR3 is TGTGCCAGAGTAGCGCTGAGGCCAACCTACAATGAGCAGTTCCTC.

This clonotype was detected only once. V gene TRBV7-9 combines with J gene TRBJ2-7, with TRBD1 matching over 7 bases. V dropped 5 bases and J dropped 5; count of bases not matched to a gene: 9. The germline V gene has CDR1 SEHNR and CDR2 FQNEAQ (reference sequence). The CDR3 totals 14 residues. The DNA for the CDR3 is TGTGCCAGCAGCATGACAGGGTTTTGGGACGAGCAGTACTTC. Translating gives CASSMTGFWDEQYF.

The table lists this clonotype with a few counts. The chain couples TRBV7-9 to TRBJ1-1, with D hard to call. The CDR3 totals 13 residues. The V gene lost 0 bases and the J gene lost 11 bases, with 13 bases spanning the gap. Germline V gives CDR1 SEHNR, CDR2 FQNEAQ (reference sequence). The CDR3 nucleotides are TGTGCCAGCAGCTTAGCTAGCCGGGCCCGGGCTTTCTTT. Residues: CASSLASRARAFF.

This rearrangement joins TRBV5-8 to TRBJ2-1; D gene uncertain. Trimming removed 0 bases from V and 5 bases from J, with 9 bases in between. Germline V lookup: CDR1 SGHTS, CDR2 YDEGEE. The CDR3 sequence is 14 residues long. CDR3 loop: CASSLDGRNNEQFF. The CDR3 region has the DNA TGTGCCAGCAGCTTGGACGGAAGGAACAATGAGCAGTTCTTC.

This clonotype occurred once. A much larger clone lies a single base off, so this may be a read error. V is TRBV6-6 and J is TRBJ2-1; the D is unclear. Germline V lookup: CDR1 MNHNY, CDR2 SVGAGI (reference sequence). V lost 5 bases and J lost 10, with 15 bases in between. CDR3 length: 13 residues. The CDR3 reads CASSQNDGREQFF. In nucleotides, the CDR3 is TGTGCCAGCAGTCAAAACGACGGAAGGGAGCAGTTCTTC.

This clonotype was counted many times. This rearrangement joins TRBV6-2 or TRBV6-3 to TRBJ2-1; TRBD2 matches 13 bases. CDR1 and CDR2 (germline): MNHEY, SVGEGT. The CDR3 loop spans 16 amino acids. J lost 10 bases, V lost 5 bases, and 11 bases had no gene match. The CDR3 DNA sequence: TGTGCCAGCAGTCCTTTACTAGCGGGAGGGCCGGGGGAGCAGTTCTTC. Translating gives CASSPLLAGGPGEQFF.

Many counts were recorded for this clonotype. This chain connects TRBV5-4 to TRBJ2-7; TRBD2 is a possible D gene (6 bases). V lost 5 bases and J 0 bases, leaving 9 bases between the germline ends. Germline V lookup: CDR1 SGHNT, CDR2 YYREEE (reference sequence). The CDR3 covers 13 residues. The CDR3 here is CASSLTSSYEQYF. The CDR3 DNA follows: TGTGCCAGCAGTTTGACTAGCTCCTACGAGCAGTACTTC.

As to this clonotype: The junction differs from germline at one of its ends, possibly a read error. J is TRBJ2-3 and V is TRBV10-2; D is perhaps TRBD1 (5 bases). Germline CDR1 reads WSHSY; CDR2 reads SAAADI. This CDR3 comprises 13 residues. The CDR3: CATRAQRTDTQYF. Here the CDR3 DNA reads TGTGCCACCAGGGCCCAGCGCACAGATACGCAGTATTTT.

This chain links TRBV11-1 with TRBJ2-1; maybe TRBD2 (5 bases). Per the germline V gene, CDR1 is SGHAT and CDR2 is FQDESV (reference sequence). V lost 2 bases and J lost 9, with 17 bases in between. The CDR3 length is 15 residues. For the CDR3, the DNA is TGTGCCAGCAGCTTAACGGGCAGGAGGAGCGCTGAGCAGTTCTTC. It yields the protein CASSLTGRRSAEQFF.

The chain uses TRBV19 and TRBJ1-1; D may be TRBD1 (5 bases). This CDR3 region has 13 residues. Germline lookup yields CDR1 LNHDA and CDR2 SQIVND (reference sequence). Trimming cost V 3 bases and J 5 bases, with 10 bases left between them. The CDR3 loop is CASSIEGATEAFF. CDR3 DNA sequence: TGTGCCAGTAGTATTGAAGGGGCAACTGAAGCTTTCTTT.

V is TRBV7-9 and J is TRBJ1-5; no clear D gene. Germline V lookup: CDR1 SEHNR, CDR2 FQNEAQ (reference sequence). This CDR3 spans 13 amino acids. Trimming removed 1 base from V and 4 bases from J, with 5 bases in between. The CDR3 spells CASSLEWNQPQHF. CDR3 DNA sequence: TGTGCCAGCAGCTTAGAATGGAATCAGCCCCAGCATTTT.

The CDR3 DNA reads as TGCGCCAGCAGCTCTACTAGCGGGAGTCCAGATACGCAGTATTTT. It yields the protein CASSSTSGSPDTQYF. The rearrangement links TRBV4-1 to TRBJ2-3; 11 bases fit TRBD2. The junction had 5 bases not matched to a gene; V was cut back by 5 bases and J by 4 bases. The CDR3 length is 15 residues. Germline V lookup: CDR1 MGHRA, CDR2 YSYEKL.

Turning to this clonotype: With a much larger clone just one base away, this may be a read error. The chain couples TRBV6-2 or TRBV6-3 to TRBJ1-2; unclear D gene. The CDR3 sequence is 12 residues long. Germline V gene lookup returns CDR1 MNHEY and CDR2 SVGEGT. The V and J ends lost 7 bases and 4 bases respectively, with 10 bases between them. As DNA, the CDR3 is TGTGCCAGCATACCGATGAGCTATGGCTACACCTTC. Protein sequence: CASIPMSYGYTF.

The J gene is TRBJ2-7, the V gene TRBV6-2 or TRBV6-3; D is ambiguous. Germline CDR1 is MNHEY and CDR2 is SVGEGT. The V end lost 5 bases, the J end lost 2 bases, and 22 bases lay between the germline ends. This CDR3 has 17 residues. CDR3 in DNA: TGTGCCAGCAGTACCCCGTTTTTACAAGTTCTCGCCTACGAGCAGTACTTC. Residues: CASSTPFLQVLAYEQYF.

In its sample, this clonotype was seen a few times. The chain links TRBV6-1 to TRBJ1-5, with D maybe TRBD1 (6 bases). Germline CDR1 is MNHNS and CDR2 is SASEGT. V was clipped by 7 bases and J by 9 bases, with 16 bases between them. The CDR3 has 13 amino acids. This CDR3 reads CASTPRGLGPQHF. CDR3 coding DNA: TGTGCCAGCACCCCCCGGGGGCTGGGGCCCCAGCATTTT.

V and J are TRBV27 and TRBJ1-4, with a possible D match to TRBD1 (5 bases). This CDR3 contains 14 residues. The germline V and J ends were trimmed by 4 bases and 8 bases, with 14 bases remaining between them. Germline V lookup: CDR1 MNHEY, CDR2 SMNVEV (reference sequence). The chain's CDR3 is CASSWGGVGEKLFF. In DNA, the CDR3 is TGTGCCAGCAGTTGGGGAGGGGTAGGCGAAAAACTGTTTTTT.

Note on this clonotype: A read error is possible here, since a much larger clone lies one base away. The chain couples TRBV20-1 to TRBJ2-5, with D hard to call. The germline gives CDR1 DFQATT, CDR2 SNEGSKA (reference sequence). The CDR3 runs to 14 residues. CDR3 bases: TGCAGTGCCCCTAGGGCGGCGGTCCAAGGGACCCAGTACTTC. Its protein product is CSAPRAAVQGTQYF.

Comment on this clonotype: A much larger clone lies one base from this, so it may be a read error. The chain joins TRBV27 to TRBJ2-1, with D unresolved. CDR3 length: 14 amino acids. Germline-derived CDR1 and CDR2 are MNHEY and SMNVEV (reference sequence). The CDR3 coding sequence is TGTGCCAGCAGTTTTCCCGGATCCTACAATGAGAAGTTCTTC. Amino acids: CASSFPGSYNEKFF.